Following are 10 T cell receptor beta chains from one sample sequenced in a study of T cells after yellow fever vaccination. TCRdb used MiXCR to reprocess the 5' RACE reads, holding one entry per CDR3 protein. Of under 550,000 distinct CDR3 sequences listed, roughly 22% are singletons. The input for sequencing was PBMCs, taken roughly 20 days after the first yellow fever vaccination. The receptors come from a man aged 18-30 years who received the YFV17D yellow fever vaccine.

This clonotype was observed a handful of times. The chain carries TRBV9 and TRBJ2-5, with D unclear. The CDR3 is 13 residues long. Trimming left V 0 bases short and J 4 bases short, with 7 bases between. Germline values: CDR1 SGDLS, CDR2 YYNGEE. The CDR3 sequence is CASSVAVGETQYF. In DNA, the CDR3 is TGTGCCAGCAGCGTAGCTGTGGGAGAGACCCAGTACTTC.

A few counts support this clonotype. The chain couples TRBV7-2 to TRBJ2-7; D remains ambiguous. Germline loops: CDR1 SGHTA, CDR2 FQGNSA. V dropped 1 base and J dropped 3 bases, with 10 bases sitting between them. This CDR3 region has 14 residues. In nucleotides, the CDR3 is TGTGCCAGCAGCTTAGTCCCGGTCAGCTACGAGCAGTACGTC. Amino acid sequence: CASSLVPVSYEQYV.

This clonotype has just a few counts. The chain joins TRBV6-2 or TRBV6-3 to TRBJ2-3; weak D call: TRBD1 (6 bases). In germline, CDR1 is MNHEY, CDR2 SVGEGT. Trimming cost V 8 bases and J 2 bases, with 23 bases left between them. The CDR3 spans 17 residues. CDR3 residues: CASADDRWTTPTDTQYF. CDR3 sequence (DNA): TGTGCCAGCGCGGATGACAGGTGGACGACCCCCACAGATACGCAGTATTTT.

This clonotype was picked up a small number of times. The CDR3 loop reads CASSPSGIGYEQYF. The CDR3 DNA follows: TGTGCCAGCAGCCCCTCGGGTATCGGTTACGAGCAGTACTTC. The rearrangement joins TRBV27 to TRBJ2-7; D is ambiguous. The CDR3 sequence is 14 residues long. V gave up 6 bases and J gave up 4 bases, with 16 bases separating them. Germline loops: CDR1 MNHEY, CDR2 SMNVEV (reference sequence).

The chain has TRBV28 and TRBJ2-4, with D possibly being TRBD2 (5 bases). Germline V gene sequence: CDR1 MDHEN, CDR2 SYDVKM. CDR3 size: 12 residues. V lost 5 bases and J 8 bases, leaving 10 bases between the germline ends. CDR3 sequence (DNA): TGTGCCAGCAGTCCGGCCGGGGACATTCAGTACTTC. Protein: CASSPAGDIQYF.

This chain uses TRBV21-1 with TRBJ2-7. TRBV21-1 is described as a pseudogene. The CDR3 runs 15 residues. CDR3 residues: CASSKGFPYPYEQYF. The CDR3 nucleotides are TGTGCCAGCAGCAAAGGGTTCCCTTATCCGTACGAGCAGTACTTC.

This chain links TRBV7-9 with TRBJ1-2, with D maybe TRBD1 (6 bases). With 4 bases removed from V and 4 bases from J, the gap between germline ends came to 13 bases. Per the germline V gene, CDR1 is SEHNR and CDR2 is FQNEAQ (reference sequence). The CDR3 extends over 14 amino acids. The CDR3 region is CASSSPGHAYGYTF. The DNA of the CDR3 is TGTGCCAGCAGCTCACCGGGACACGCCTATGGCTACACCTTC.

This clonotype has more than one count but fewer than ten. The CDR3 coding sequence is TGTGCCACCAGTGACTCAACAGGGGAGGCACGGTACTTC. It yields the protein CATSDSTGEARYF. The chain couples TRBV24-1 to TRBJ2-5, with D perhaps matching TRBD1 (7 bases). Germline V CDR1 and CDR2: KGHDR, SFDVKD. Between the trimmed V and J ends, which lost 4 bases and 13 bases, there was a span of 18 bases. The CDR3 totals 13 residues.

This rearrangement joins TRBV6-1 to TRBJ2-2; D might be TRBD2 (6 bases). Germline V CDR1 and CDR2: MNHNS, SASEGT. The CDR3 loop spans 16 amino acids. V lost 6 bases and J 4 bases, leaving 18 bases between the germline ends. CDR3 nucleotide sequence: TGTGCCAGCAGCCGGGAGACAGACCGGGGCACCGGGGAGCTGTTTTTT. Encoded protein: CASSRETDRGTGELFF.

The chain is built from TRBV3-1 and TRBJ2-2; D unclear. Trimming cost V 1 base and J 6 bases, with 6 bases left between them. The CDR3 sequence is 13 residues long. Germline-derived CDR1 and CDR2 are LGHDT and YNNKEL (reference sequence). The CDR3 here is CASSQVYAGELFF. In nucleotides, the CDR3 is TGTGCCAGCAGCCAAGTCTACGCCGGGGAGCTGTTTTTT.